These 23 T cell receptor beta chains originate from one sample sequenced in a study of cytomegalovirus exposure and HLA in healthy donors (dated by TCRdb to about 2017). Library preparation employed the immunoSEQ multiplex PCR assay. A mixture of 60 forward primers for TCR Vbeta segments and 13 reverse primers for TCR Jbeta segments was used in the multiplex PCR. Entries here come from immuneACCESS through TCRdb and include only in-frame sequences with V and J called. Some clones fail to appear in such tables; in the studies checked, an unresolved V gene covers under half of the shortfall, and the cause of the remainder is unknown. In all, the sample holds 100,000 to 150,000 clones, and about 86% of those were seen once. The ten largest account for about 0.63% of the sample. The sequencing input was PBMCs. The receptors here all came from a man younger than 35 in good health and CMV-seronegative.

A single count supports this clone. This chain links TRBV18 with TRBJ1-1; no firm D call. The CDR3 covers 14 residues. Per germline, CDR1 KGHSH and CDR2 LQKENI. Deletions cut 4 bases from V and 1 base from J, with 10 bases between. The CDR3 reads CASSRAVPNTEAFF. CDR3 bases: TGTGCCAGCTCACGCGCGGTCCCGAACACTGAAGCTTTCTTT.

The V call is TRBV6-6, the J call TRBJ1-2; D ambiguous. This CDR3 region has 15 residues. Germline CDR1 reads MNHNY; CDR2 reads SVGAGI (reference sequence). Trimming cost V 7 bases and J 4 bases, with 19 bases left between them. CDR3 nucleotide sequence: TGTGCCAGCATCCAAACCCCCGGGAGGCTCTATGGCTACACCTTC. It encodes CASIQTPGRLYGYTF.

This clone has just a few counts. The CDR3 spells CASRPRGGTSSYNEQFF. The CDR3, as DNA: TGTGCCAGCAGACCCCGGGGGGGTACCAGCTCCTACAATGAGCAGTTCTTC. V and J are TRBV27 and TRBJ2-1, with 8 bases identical to TRBD2. Per the germline V gene, CDR1 is MNHEY and CDR2 is SMNVEV (reference sequence). The CDR3 loop spans 17 amino acids. The ends lost 6 bases at V and 0 bases at J; junction bases unmatched: 10.

The chain joins TRBV25-1 to TRBJ1-2; no reliable D call. This CDR3 spans 12 amino acids. V was cut by 4 bases and J by 7 bases, with 10 bases left in between. The V gene's germline CDR1 is MGHDK and CDR2 SYGVNS. The CDR3 reads CASSGRLAGYTF. Written as DNA, the CDR3 is TGTGCCAGCAGTGGCCGTTTGGCTGGCTACACCTTC.

This chain connects TRBV5-4 to TRBJ1-2; TRBD1 matches at 11 bases. The J segment lost 7 bases and the V segment lost 3 bases, leaving 11 bases of the junction unmatched. The CDR3 covers 16 residues. Germline CDR1 SGHNT, CDR2 YYREEE (reference sequence). This CDR3 is CASSYPTGQGAFGYTF. CDR3 nucleotide sequence: TGTGCCAGCAGCTATCCAACCGGACAGGGGGCTTTTGGCTACACCTTC.

The V call is TRBV5-6, the J call TRBJ2-4, with D perhaps matching TRBD2 (5 bases). Trimming removed 4 bases at V and 0 bases at J, with 20 bases between. The CDR3 contains 18 residues. Germline-derived CDR1 and CDR2 are SGHDT and YYEEEE. In DNA form, the CDR3 reads TGTGCCAGCAGCCACCCGGCCGGGGTCGAGGTAGCCAAAAACATTCAGTACTTC. It translates to CASSHPAGVEVAKNIQYF.

The gene calls are TRBV29-1 and TRBJ2-7; unclear D gene. Trimming removed 8 bases from V and 2 bases from J, with 16 bases in between. The germline CDR1 and CDR2 sequences are SQVTM and ANQGSEA. The CDR3 totals 13 residues. CDR3 nucleotides: TGCAGCCATATAACCCAGGATACCTACGAGCAGTACTTC. Protein product: CSHITQDTYEQYF.

The CDR3 nucleotides are TGTGCCAGCAGCCCAAACTCGGGTCGGGGGAAAGAGACCCAGTACTTC. The encoded protein is CASSPNSGRGKETQYF. The rearrangement joins TRBV7-9 to TRBJ2-5; D is possibly TRBD2 (6 bases). V was clipped by 5 bases and J by 3 bases, with 19 bases between them. CDR3 size: 16 residues. Germline CDR1 and CDR2: SEHNR and FQNEAQ (reference sequence).

The gene calls are TRBV7-9 and TRBJ2-3, with D possibly being TRBD1 (6 bases). Trimming stripped 3 bases from V and 4 bases from J, with 14 bases between. Germline assignment: CDR1 SEHNR and CDR2 FQNEAQ (reference sequence). The CDR3 is made up of 15 amino acids. Written as DNA, the CDR3 is TGTGCCAGCAGCTTGGGGAACAGGGTATCAGATACGCAGTATTTT. It is translated as CASSLGNRVSDTQYF.

Only one count was recorded for this clone. The gene calls are TRBV4-1 and TRBJ2-3; 10 bases are shared with TRBD2. The CDR3 spans 16 residues. Germline V CDR1 and CDR2: MGHRA, YSYEKL. The ends lost 0 bases at V and 4 bases at J; junction bases unmatched: 4. CDR3 residues: CASSQEPTSGADTQYF. The CDR3 region has the DNA TGCGCCAGCAGCCAAGAACCCACTAGCGGGGCAGATACGCAGTATTTT.

The CDR3 DNA reads as TGTGCCAGCAGCGTAAGTGGCGGGGGCACAGATACGCAGTATTTT. As protein: CASSVSGGGTDTQYF. The V call is TRBV9, the J call TRBJ2-3; TRBD2 might be the D (6 bases). CDR3 length equals 15 residues. Trimming removed 1 base from V and 1 base from J, with 10 bases in between. CDR1 and CDR2 from the germline V gene are SGDLS and YYNGEE.

V usage is TRBV11-2 and J usage is TRBJ1-1, with D maybe TRBD1 (6 bases). In germline, CDR1 is SGHAT, CDR2 FQNNGV. V was trimmed by 4 bases and J by 1 base, leaving 22 bases between them. The CDR3 sequence is 18 residues long. This CDR3 reads CASSSTGRNRAGNTEAFF. The DNA of the CDR3 is TGTGCCAGCAGCTCAACCGGGCGCAACAGGGCGGGGAACACTGAAGCTTTCTTT.

The V call is TRBV25-1, the J call TRBJ1-6; D is uncertain. Per germline, CDR1 MGHDK and CDR2 SYGVNS. V lost 7 bases to trimming and J lost 13 bases, with 11 bases between them. The CDR3 is 11 residues long. As DNA, the CDR3 is TGTGCCAGCATGGGAGTGCCGCCCCTCCACTTT. Amino acids: CASMGVPPLHF.

This clone has only one observation. The chain is built from TRBV28 and TRBJ1-5; D unresolved. The CDR3 length is 15 residues. CDR1 MDHEN and CDR2 SYDVKM come from the germline V gene. V dropped 1 base and J dropped 3 bases, with 10 bases sitting between them. This chain's CDR3 is CASSLLGSFNQPQHF. The CDR3 region has the DNA TGTGCCAGCAGTTTATTAGGGAGCTTCAATCAGCCCCAGCATTTT.

This clone was detected only a few times. The chain is built from TRBV2 and TRBJ1-1; D perhaps matches TRBD1 (5 bases). CDR1 and CDR2 from the germline V gene are SNHLY and FYNNEI. The CDR3 sequence is 17 residues long. Trimming took 7 bases from V and 0 from J, leaving 21 bases between them. CDR3 region: CASNGRALFPLNTEAFF. DNA for the CDR3: TGTGCCAGCAATGGCAGGGCCCTGTTCCCCCTGAACACTGAAGCTTTCTTT.

The chain joins TRBV6-5 to TRBJ1-2; D unresolved. The CDR3 length is 12 residues. Germline CDR1 reads MNHEY; CDR2 reads SVGAGI. V was cut by 5 bases and J by 6 bases, with 10 bases left in between. This chain's CDR3 is CASSNRPNGYTF. In DNA, the CDR3 is TGTGCCAGCAGTAATCGTCCTAATGGCTACACCTTC.

Regarding this clone: Other DNA sequences in this sample translate to the same CDR3. The V call is TRBV30, the J call TRBJ1-3; 7 nucleotides line up with TRBD1. The CDR3 is 15 residues long. The germline V gene has CDR1 GTSNPN and CDR2 SVGIG (reference sequence). V shed 2 bases, J shed 1 base, and the junction held 5 bases outside the gene matches. The CDR3 loop reads CAWSRDSGSGNTIYF. The CDR3 DNA follows: TGTGCCTGGAGTAGGGACAGTGGGTCTGGAAACACCATATATTTT.

This chain links TRBV2 with TRBJ1-5, with D unclear. The CDR3 is 18 amino acids. V shed 3 bases and J shed 7 bases, with 25 bases lying between them. Germline-derived CDR1 and CDR2 are SNHLY and FYNNEI. This CDR3 is CASSESRRLTKPGQPQHF. CDR3 bases: TGTGCCAGCAGTGAGTCCCGACGCCTGACAAAACCTGGCCAGCCCCAGCATTTT.

This chain joins TRBV6-5 and TRBJ1-2; D not resolved. Germline values: CDR1 MNHEY, CDR2 SVGAGI. V was trimmed by 3 bases and J by 5 bases, leaving 7 bases between them. CDR3 length: 12 amino acids. The DNA of the CDR3 is TGTGCCAGCAGTTATACCGGGTATGGCTACACCTTC. Encoded protein: CASSYTGYGYTF.

The chain has TRBV25-1 and TRBJ1-1, with unresolved D. This CDR3 comprises 12 residues. Germline values: CDR1 MGHDK, CDR2 SYGVNS. V lost 4 bases and J 3 bases, leaving 6 bases between the germline ends. The DNA for the CDR3 is TGTGCCAGCAGTGCCCCTTACACTGAAGCTTTCTTT. Translated: CASSAPYTEAFF.

The rearrangement links TRBV19 to TRBJ1-5, with D uncertain. Per germline, CDR1 LNHDA and CDR2 SQIVND (reference sequence). The CDR3 contains 15 residues. Trimming shortened V by 0 bases and J by 4 bases, and 10 bases separated the two germline ends. CDR3 nucleotide sequence: TGTGCCAGTAGTATAGAGACTACACGTAATCAGCCCCAGCATTTT. Amino acid sequence: CASSIETTRNQPQHF.

The chain is built from TRBV19 and TRBJ1-6; 9 bases are shared with TRBD1. The CDR3 loop spans 14 amino acids. Looked up from germline, CDR1 is LNHDA and CDR2 is SQIVND (reference sequence). Germline trimming cut 6 bases from V and 10 bases from J; bases unmatched to any gene: 7. The CDR3 here is CASRSGTGRSPLHF. The CDR3 DNA sequence: TGTGCCAGTAGATCCGGGACAGGGCGCTCACCCCTCCACTTT.

This sequence joins TRBV7-6 and TRBJ1-5; TRBD1 is a possible D gene (6 bases). The germline CDR1 and CDR2 sequences are SGHVS and FNYEAQ. V gave up 5 bases and J gave up 3 bases, with 17 bases separating them. The CDR3 extends over 16 amino acids. This CDR3 reads CASSQLDRRYNQPQHF. The DNA for the CDR3 is TGTGCCAGCAGCCAGCTCGACAGGAGGTACAATCAGCCCCAGCATTTT.